The 10 T cell receptor beta chains reported below all come from one sample, sequenced in a study of cytomegalovirus exposure and HLA in healthy donors. The PCR ran on 60 Vbeta and 13 Jbeta primers. Sequenced by immunoSEQ multiplex PCR; TCRdb stores in-frame clones only, minus some. The sample shows 150,000 or so clones, 60% to 85% of them seen only once. The sample consisted of PBMCs. These receptors originate from a man aged 40-55 years in good health and CMV-seropositive.

The V and J genes are TRBV7-6 and TRBJ2-3, with 10 nucleotides matching TRBD1. V lost 5 bases, J lost 3 bases, and 14 bases stayed unmatched. The germline CDR1 and CDR2 sequences are SGHVS and FNYEAQ. This CDR3 region has 18 residues. CDR3 residues: CASSPWGPGTGETDTQYF. The CDR3 bases are TGTGCCAGCAGCCCCTGGGGGCCCGGGACAGGGGAGACAGATACGCAGTATTTT.

This clone was counted once. This chain joins TRBV15 and TRBJ2-7; no firm D call. The CDR3 runs 12 residues. V lost 5 bases, J lost 6 bases, and 11 bases lay in between. Germline lookup yields CDR1 LNHNV and CDR2 YYDKDF (reference sequence). CDR3 sequence: CATSPDTLEQYF. CDR3 bases: TGTGCCACCAGCCCTGACACTCTCGAGCAGTACTTC.

The chain employs TRBV27 and TRBJ2-7; D gene ambiguous. Looked up from germline, CDR1 is MNHEY and CDR2 is SMNVEV (reference sequence). The CDR3 is 16 residues long. Trimming took 2 bases from V and 4 from J, leaving 18 bases between them. CDR3 bases: TGTGCCAGCAGTTTAGGTATAATATTTGCGAAGTACGAGCAGTACTTC. Translated: CASSLGIIFAKYEQYF.

The genes are TRBV7-9 and TRBJ2-1; 8 positions agree with TRBD2. Germline V gene data show CDR1 as SEHNR and CDR2 as FQNEAQ (reference sequence). The CDR3 covers 17 residues. V shed 4 bases and J 0 bases; nucleotides not matched to a gene: 8. The CDR3 protein is CASSWFSGTSSYNEQFF. The CDR3, as DNA: TGTGCCAGCAGCTGGTTTAGCGGGACGAGCTCCTACAATGAGCAGTTCTTC.

The chain carries TRBV5-4 and TRBJ2-6; D ambiguous. V was pared by 2 bases and J by 0 bases, with 9 bases between. This CDR3 has 16 amino acids. Germline values: CDR1 SGHNT, CDR2 YYREEE (reference sequence). CDR3 loop: CASSFRVTSGANVLTF. The CDR3 DNA reads TGTGCCAGCAGCTTCCGCGTAACCTCTGGGGCCAACGTCCTGACTTTC.

In its sample, this clone was seen once. The chain has TRBV7-3 and TRBJ2-1, with 9 bases that match TRBD1. The V segment lost 5 bases and the J segment 4 bases; nucleotides outside the gene matches: 6. The germline V gene has CDR1 SGHTA and CDR2 FQGTGA. CDR3 length: 15 amino acids. CDR3 residues: CASSPGTGLYNEQFF. Written as DNA, the CDR3 is TGTGCCAGCAGCCCCGGGACAGGGCTATACAATGAGCAGTTCTTC. Looking up the rest from reference TRBV7-3 and TRBJ2-1 gives the full variable domain: GAGVSQTPSNKVTEKGKYVELRCDPISGHTALYWYRQSLGQGPEFLIYFQGTGAADDSGLPNDRFFAVRPEGSVSTLKIQRTERGDSAVYLCASSPGTGLYNEQFFGPGTRLTVL.

V is TRBV10-3 and J is TRBJ2-7, with D uncertain. This CDR3 has 12 residues. The V end lost 2 bases, the J end lost 4 bases, and 6 bases lay between the germline ends. In germline, CDR1 is ENHRY, CDR2 SYGVKD. This CDR3 is CAISEPRYEQYF. Written as DNA, the CDR3 is TGTGCCATCAGTGAGCCCCGGTACGAGCAGTACTTC.

The genes are TRBV19 and TRBJ2-3, with D possibly being TRBD1 (6 bases). The CDR3 covers 12 residues. Trimming took 8 bases from V and 8 from J, leaving 14 bases between them. CDR1 and CDR2 (germline): LNHDA, SQIVND (reference sequence). The CDR3 reads CASAGTLFTQYF. DNA of the CDR3: TGTGCCAGTGCCGGGACACTTTTTACGCAGTATTTT.

This chain joins TRBV5-4 and TRBJ1-1; 9 bases are a match to TRBD1. Germline-derived CDR1 and CDR2 are SGHNT and YYREEE (reference sequence). V was clipped by 0 bases and J by 11 bases; unmatched bases: 5. The CDR3 consists of 13 residues. The CDR3 bases are TGTGCCAGCAGCTTGGGGGGGACAGGGCGGGCTTTCTTT. This encodes CASSLGGTGRAFF.

The rearrangement uses TRBV11-2 and TRBJ2-3, with 14 bases matching TRBD2. From germline, CDR1 is SGHAT and CDR2 FQNNGV. CDR3 size: 15 residues. The V gene end was trimmed by 1 base and the J gene end by 6 bases; junction bases not matched to a gene: 0. The DNA for the CDR3 is TGTGCCAGCAGCTTAGGGACTAGCGGGAGGGATACGCAGTATTTT. Amino acid sequence: CASSLGTSGRDTQYF.